These 5 T cell receptor beta chains were all obtained from the same sample, sequenced in a study of Ad26.COV2.S vaccination and SARS-CoV-2 variants. Method: immunoSEQ multiplex PCR; TCRdb's copy keeps in-frame clones and lacks some. The sample lists 150,000 to 200,000 clones, around 90% occurring once. This specimen consisted of peripheral blood, obtained after recovery from COVID-19. These receptors all come from a human donor who had recovered from COVID-19.

The chain employs TRBV5-1 and TRBJ2-7; the D gene is possibly TRBD1 (6 bases). Trimming took 1 base from V and 7 from J, leaving 9 bases between them. This CDR3 comprises 12 residues. CDR1 and CDR2 from the germline V gene are SGHRS and YFSETQ. As DNA, the CDR3 is TGCGCCAGCAGCTTGACAGGGCAAGAGCAGTACTTC. This encodes CASSLTGQEQYF.

For the CDR3, the DNA is TGTGCCAGCAGTGAAATATCTTACTATGGCTACACCTTC. Translation: CASSEISYYGYTF. The J gene is TRBJ1-2, the V gene TRBV2, with unresolved D. The V end was cut by 2 bases, the J end by 3 bases, with 7 bases between. Germline V lookup: CDR1 SNHLY, CDR2 FYNNEI. The length of the CDR3 is 13 residues.

This chain links TRBV7-9 with TRBJ1-1; 8 bases line up with TRBD1. Trimming removed 4 bases from V and 5 bases from J; junction bases left unmatched: 12. Germline V gene sequence: CDR1 SEHNR, CDR2 FQNEAQ (reference sequence). The CDR3 runs to 16 residues. The CDR3 reads CASSSATTGGVTEAFF. The CDR3 DNA reads TGTGCCAGCAGCTCCGCAACTACAGGGGGGGTAACTGAAGCTTTCTTT.

In its sample, this clone was seen a few times. The chain recombines TRBV11-2 with TRBJ2-7, with 10 bases identical to TRBD2. This CDR3 is built from 15 residues. Trimming took 8 bases from V and 3 from J; bases not matched to a gene: 10. Germline CDR1 SGHAT, CDR2 FQNNGV. The CDR3 nucleotides are TGTGCCAGCCTCCGGGCTAGCGGGAGCGTCTACGAGCAGTACTTC. Translated: CASLRASGSVYEQYF.

CDR3 sequence reads: CASSPLIWRLTDTQYF. In DNA form, the CDR3 reads TGTGCCAGCAGTCCCCTTATCTGGCGTCTCACAGATACGCAGTATTTT. The gene calls are TRBV6-2 or TRBV6-3 and TRBJ2-3; unclear D gene. Germline-derived CDR1 and CDR2 are MNHEY and SVGEGT. The ends were cut back, 5 bases at V and 2 bases at J, with 17 bases in the middle. This CDR3 is 16 amino acids long.